This T cell receptor (beta chain) originates from a study of shared clonotypes between healthy human individuals (dated by TCRdb to 2018 to 2020). For the study in its entirety: A couple of women and three men aged 18 to 49 years were included in the cohort. Leukapheresis yielded between about 0.8 and 8.9 billion PBMCs per donor. Blood TCR repertoires of five healthy adults were deeply sequenced to estimate repertoire size and the extent of clonotype sharing between individuals. Different laboratories and diverse techniques were used to prepare libraries and sequence TCR repertoires, to increase sequencing depth and limit assay-specific biases. Per donor, three plates each were used for CD4 naive and CD4 memory, two for CD8 naive, and one for CD8 memory.

Using the deep immunoSEQ assay, TCR CDR3 regions were amplified from genomic DNA by multiplex PCR. Genomic DNA extracted from each cell subset was distributed evenly over all wells of several immunoSEQ 96-well plates, and each plate served as one replicate. For sorted subsets, 150 to 250 ng genomic DNA, equal to 30,000 or so T cell genomes, was loaded into each replicate PCR. Purified libraries were measured with a Qubit 3.0 fluorometer, size-checked on a Bioanalyzer 2100, and measured again with the KAPA Library Quantification kit. Every immunoSEQ 96-well plate was sequenced on a separate single-read 150-cycle Illumina NextSeq 550 flow cell. Turning to the authors' computational methods: The immunoSEQ output contained only junctional sequences without quality scores, so filtering could not match that applied to full-length reads. Sequences were annotated with PyIR, a Python wrapper for IgBLAST v1.9, using IMGT germline references to assign V/J genes and CDR3. Reads were filtered out if the reads had weak V/J assignments (E-value above 1e-6), no CDR3, stop codons, out-of-frame junctions, or ambiguous translated residues. V3J clonotypes were defined as sequences sharing an identical inferred V gene, J gene, and CDR3 amino acid sequence. The percentage overlap between two repertoires was calculated by dividing the number of shared unique clonotypes by the size of the smaller repertoire. RTK rarefaction, the Chao1 estimator, and Recon v2.1 estimates of unobserved clonotypes were used to assess repertoire richness. Generation probabilities were computed with OLGA for all TCRbeta clonotypes obtained by the gDNA method from several donors. The table was pulled from immuneACCESS by TCRdb, which kept in-frame rearrangements only. Such tables lose some clones; where checked, under half of the loss comes from unresolved V genes, and the rest has no known cause. V, J and clone size derive from that table, while D and trimming were established from the DNA sequence. The sample records over a million clones, roughly 95% of which are singletons. The ten most abundant clones make up roughly 1.2% of the sample.

Germline trimming amounts to 5 bases on V and 3 bases on J, with 6 as the count of junction bases outside the gene matches. The CDR3 runs 15 amino acids, cysteine and phenylalanine included. The kept DNA is CDR3 alone, 45 bases in frame from the first base. In the germline V gene, CDR1 corresponds to SGHNT and CDR2 to YENEEA. As to this clone: This receptor's antigen is unknown. No base quality information exists; no much larger clone differs at one position.

The donors were healthy, HIV-negative adults who had no recently reported acute infections or vaccinations. All donors were Caucasian adults living in Nashville, Tennessee, USA. CD4+ T cells were enriched through magnetic negative selection, after which naive cells were positively selected on CD45RA and the remaining negative fraction served as the memory subset. After blood collection by leukapheresis, PBMCs were isolated using Ficoll-Histopaque density gradient centrifugation and then cryopreserved in the vapor phase of liquid nitrogen. Analytical flow cytometry was used to check the purity and quantity of every magnetically sorted T cell population. Genomic DNA was isolated from each sorted fraction and quantified by UV absorbance on a Nanodrop 2000c. Summary of the overall study and its limitations: Pairwise subsampling indicated that sequencing depth was expected to affect the degree of clonotype sharing among donors. Incomplete sequencing was indicated by rarefaction of sorted-subset datasets, despite the large sequencing depth. Higher generation probabilities were observed for clonotypes shared by all four sorted-subset donors than for non-shared clonotypes. Because the study included only a small number of donors, the genetic and exposure-history diversity represented was limited. Sampling was limited to blood, and TCR repertoires in tissue likely differ from TCR repertoires in blood. Estimated clonotype richness was generally larger for naive than for memory subsets. Sharing across a few donors was observed for approximately 5% of naive CD4, 3% to 3.5% of naive CD8, 2.3% of memory CD4, and around 0.44% of memory CD8 clonotypes.

The sample was naive CD4+ T cells sorted from blood. Explained via the paper, the cell subset or site label denotes: CD45RA+ positively selected. The sequence joins TRBV11-3 to TRBJ2-2, with 7 central nucleotides matching TRBD1. The source of this sequence is a man aged 30 to 39 in good health. The nucleotides read TGTGCCAGCAGCAACCGGACAGGCCACACCGGGGAGCTGTTTTTT. Its translation reads: CASSNRTGHTGELFF.